Listed here is a single TCR beta chain. What it recognizes is unknown. These data originate in a study of CD8+ T cells in alopecia areata. About the study: The percentage of affected scalp area served as the score of severity for treated patients. Study-wide findings and caveats: Tofacitinib delivered significant drops in scalp clonality and in expanded CD8+ clones among the top 100.

As the sequencing template, cDNA was produced by extracting RNA and reverse transcribing it. Assay used: immunoSEQ multiplex PCR; TCRdb lists only in-frame clones, some missing. Of about 200,000 clones listed, about three fifths were seen once; the top ten hold approximately 1.2%. V lost 6 bases and J lost 7, with 4 bases in between. The CDR3 extends over 10 amino acids. The treatment here: oral pan-JAK inhibitor, 5-10 mg twice daily. The material was CD4+ T cells sorted from blood, obtained between weeks 49 and 50, from a patient treated with tofacitinib. The chain combines TRBV23-1 with TRBJ1-5; D remains ambiguous. TRBV23-1 is reported as an ORF; its role is uncertain. This TCR came from a human donor with alopecia areata. CDR3 in amino acids: CASREQPQHF. DNA of the CDR3: TGCGCCAGCAGGGAACAGCCCCAGCATTTT.